The clone carrying this T cell receptor (beta chain) has a handful of counts. The antigen remains unidentified. The entry originates in a study of vaccination effects on CD4 cells after COVID-19. Study-level information: It was a median of 72 days after the second dose that post-vaccine samples were obtained. Study-level findings and limits: Convalescent patients were few in the study, and early post-infection timepoints were absent.

Germline CDR1 SGHNT, CDR2 YYREEE (reference sequence). This CDR3 has 14 amino acids. Trimming removed 4 bases from V and 2 bases from J, with 10 bases in between. TCRdb's copy holds only in-frame clones and misses some; the assay was immunoSEQ multiplex PCR. The top ten hold approximately 1.2% of the sample, which has more than 65,000 clones, 75% to 85% seen once. Viral peptide pool expansion of antigen-specific CD4+ T cells preceded sequencing in the ViraFEST assay. The culture ran for approximately 11 days before CD4+ T cells were isolated. BNT162b2 vaccine or mRNA-1273 vaccine was given to participants in two doses. Cultures got half-medium changes with IL-2 on days 3 and 7.

The chain joins TRBV5-4 to TRBJ2-1, with D possibly being TRBD1 or TRBD2 (5 bases each). Source: CD4+ T cells from PBMCs cultured with HCoV-229E spike peptides, taken after COVID-19 vaccination. This clonotype was obtained from a human donor who received a COVID-19 vaccine. The CDR3 DNA sequence: TGTGCCAGCAGCCCCGGGACCCCCTACAATGAGCAGTTCTTC. Encoded protein: CASSPGTPYNEQFF. The entire variable domain, with the rest obtained from reference TRBV5-4 and TRBJ2-1, is as follows: ETGVTQSPTHLIKTRGQQVTLRCSSQSGHNTVSWYQQALGQGPQFIFQYYREEENGRGNFPPRFSGLQFPNYSSELNVNALELDDSALYLCASSPGTPYNEQFFGPGTRLTVL.